This TCR beta chain was recovered during a study of blood T cell repertoires in COVID-19 (TCRdb year 2020). Background on the whole study: Collaborator samples came from the United States, Italy and Spain and covered acute and convalescent phases of COVID-19. The prospective study material was composed of cDNA or gDNA derived from T cells, B-cell-depleted T cells, or PBMCs. Deeply sampled blood TCRbeta repertoires from subjects exposed to, actively infected with, or recovered from COVID-19 were included in the dataset. Sample metadata almost always included a de-identified subject ID, COVID-19 status, age in years and sex. The repertoires were released in a freely available public database intended as a resource for research on the immune response to SARS-CoV-2. Where available, HLA class I and class II types were obtained from metadata supplied by the sample provider rather than from assay-based typing. Samples came from the ongoing ImmuneRACE study (first 160 participants) plus 1,254 subjects from 6 global collaborators.

Whole blood was collected in K2EDTA tubes by collaborating institutions according to the institutions' own protocols. For TCRbeta analysis, collaborators shipped samples as frozen whole blood, isolated PBMCs, or DNA extracted from either of those sample types. This clone was seen a single time. The antigen it recognizes is unknown. No base quality values were provided; no much bigger clone lies one nucleotide off. Relative to germline, V is missing 8 bases and J is missing 1 base, with 3 bases of the junction outside any gene match. CDR1 and CDR2, looked up from the germline V gene, are SGHTA and FQGTGA. The cysteine opens and the phenylalanine closes a CDR3 of 13 amino acids. Only the CDR3 region is kept as DNA, spanning 39 bases read in frame from base 1. TCRbeta CDR3 regions were amplified from genomic DNA using the immunoSEQ Assay, a bias-controlled multiplex PCR. For the original study's pipeline: The number of nucleated cells in each sample was estimated by amplification of reference gene primers within the assay. Sequence reads were collapsed and filtered to measure the absolute abundance of every unique TCRbeta CDR3 rearrangement. For each sample, productive Simpson clonality was calculated as the square root of Simpson's diversity index over productive rearrangements. TCRdb retrieved this table from immuneACCESS and kept in-frame rearrangements only. Not all clones are present; in checked studies, unresolved V genes account for under half, and no reason is known for the remainder. For V, J and clone size, that table is used; D and trimming come from the DNA. For this sample there are 150,000 to 200,000 clones; around 83% appear just once. Around 6.5% of the sample goes to the ten largest clones.

Beyond this particular receptor, the publication reports: Clinical and demographic metadata were provided uncurated, with the amount varying by source and participant.

Sequenced: peripheral blood. This receptor was obtained from a woman aged 40 to 50 with acute or convalescent COVID-19. The sequence joins TRBV7-3 to TRBJ2-5, and 8 junction bases match TRBD2. The DNA is as follows: TGTGCCAGCGCGGGGGGACCCCAAGAGACCCAGTACTTC. Its protein reads: CASAGGPQETQYF.